This TCR beta chain came from a study of blood T cells in healthy people across ages. This clonotype was seen a handful of times. The antigen is unknown. Study-level findings and limits: Strong correlation linked observed beta diversity and percent naive T cells.

V was pared by 0 bases and J by 0 bases, with 11 bases between. The germline V gene has CDR1 DFQATT and CDR2 SNEGSKA (reference sequence). The CDR3 is 15 amino acids. Primers used in a second PCR of roughly 6 to 12 cycles were a sample-barcoded 5' primer and a J-beta primer mix. TCRdb independently ran MiXCR on the 5' RACE reads; one entry per CDR3 protein. The sample has some 790,000 distinct CDR3 sequences; more than 25% are singletons. Every sample yielded at least 6 million isolated PBMCs. Extractions gave at least 5.5 micrograms of total RNA per sample. This sequence was found in a woman older than 75 in good health. The sample consisted of blood. The V and J genes are TRBV20-1 and TRBJ1-1, with D maybe TRBD1 (5 bases). CDR3 protein: CSARDPTGMNTEAFF. CDR3 nucleotides: TGCAGTGCTAGAGATCCCACAGGAATGAACACTGAAGCTTTCTTT.